In this sample, the clone carrying this T cell receptor (beta chain) turned up a few times. What it binds is unknown. The junction differs from germline at one of its ends, possibly a read error. 13 Jbeta primers and 60 Vbeta primers were used for the PCR. Sequencing used immunoSEQ multiplex PCR; TCRdb keeps in-frame clones, though not all of them. This sample yields some 98,000 clones, of which about three quarters are seen a single time; 7% to 10% belongs to the top ten. These data originate in a study of cytomegalovirus exposure and HLA in healthy donors. Germline CDR1 is MRHNA and CDR2 is SNTAGT. This CDR3 has 15 residues. Study-wide results and limits: The study put 150 to 200 TCR beta chains on its list as cytomegalovirus-associated.

Sequenced: PBMCs. The chain is built from TRBV6-4 and TRBJ1-2; 10 bases fit TRBD1. The receptor was isolated from a human donor in good health. DNA of the CDR3: TGTGCCAGCAGTGACTCATGGACAGGGGGGTATGGGTACACCTTC. Its protein is CASSDSWTGGYGYTF.